What follows are 6 T cell receptor beta chains derived from one specimen sequenced in a study of shared clonotypes between healthy human individuals. Naive CD8 populations comprised CD45RO-negative cells positively selected for CCR7, excluding terminally differentiated effector memory CD45RA+ cells. Produced via immunoSEQ multiplex PCR; TCRdb's table is partial and in-frame only. This sample has some 630,000 clones, with roughly 96% found just once. Specimen: naive CD8+ T cells sorted from blood. The receptors originated from a woman in her 30s in good health.

The chain joins TRBV18 to TRBJ1-5, with D possibly matching TRBD1 (5 bases). V gave up 3 bases and J gave up 2 bases, with 14 bases separating them. Germline assignment: CDR1 KGHSH and CDR2 LQKENI. The CDR3 runs 16 residues. CDR3 in amino acids: CASSPQGAGGNQPQHF. CDR3 DNA sequence: TGTGCCAGCTCACCGCAGGGTGCTGGCGGCAATCAGCCCCAGCATTTT.

This clone was seen just once. The chain links TRBV27 to TRBJ1-5; 9 bases agree with TRBD1. The junction had 5 bases not matched to a gene; V was cut back by 5 bases and J by 0 bases. The CDR3 covers 16 residues. The germline V gene has CDR1 MNHEY and CDR2 SMNVEV (reference sequence). CDR3 amino acids: CASSAYRGLSNQPQHF. The CDR3 DNA follows: TGTGCCAGCAGTGCATACAGGGGGCTTAGCAATCAGCCCCAGCATTTT.

V is TRBV5-6 and J is TRBJ1-1; D is perhaps TRBD1 (5 bases). Germline V gene lookup returns CDR1 SGHDT and CDR2 YYEEEE. The germline V and J ends were trimmed by 1 base and 6 bases, with 7 bases remaining between them. This CDR3 contains 12 residues. The CDR3: CASSLIGAEAFF. In DNA form, the CDR3 reads TGTGCCAGCAGCTTGATAGGGGCTGAAGCTTTCTTT.

The gene calls are TRBV7-9 and TRBJ2-7; 8 bases line up with TRBD1. The CDR3 is 15 residues long. Unmatched junction bases numbered 8, after V lost 5 bases and J lost 2 bases. CDR1 is SEHNR, CDR2 FQNEAQ, per germline (reference sequence). The CDR3 loop is CASSPDRASPYEQYF. The CDR3 DNA follows: TGTGCCAGCAGCCCGGACAGGGCCTCGCCCTACGAGCAGTACTTC.

This rearrangement joins TRBV28 to TRBJ1-1, with 8 bases fitting TRBD1. J gave up 4 bases and V 2 bases, and 6 bases lay outside the gene matches. The CDR3 contains 15 residues. Germline V gives CDR1 MDHEN, CDR2 SYDVKM. This CDR3 reads CASSLQGAGSTEAFF. DNA of the CDR3: TGTGCCAGCAGTTTACAGGGGGCTGGGAGCACTGAAGCTTTCTTT.

This chain links TRBV6-1 with TRBJ1-2, with no clear D. V shed 6 bases and J shed 8 bases, with 13 bases lying between them. The CDR3 totals 12 residues. Looked up from germline, CDR1 is MNHNS and CDR2 is SASEGT. For the CDR3, the DNA is TGTGCCAGCAGACCTCTTGGATTGGGCTACACCTTC. It translates to CASRPLGLGYTF.